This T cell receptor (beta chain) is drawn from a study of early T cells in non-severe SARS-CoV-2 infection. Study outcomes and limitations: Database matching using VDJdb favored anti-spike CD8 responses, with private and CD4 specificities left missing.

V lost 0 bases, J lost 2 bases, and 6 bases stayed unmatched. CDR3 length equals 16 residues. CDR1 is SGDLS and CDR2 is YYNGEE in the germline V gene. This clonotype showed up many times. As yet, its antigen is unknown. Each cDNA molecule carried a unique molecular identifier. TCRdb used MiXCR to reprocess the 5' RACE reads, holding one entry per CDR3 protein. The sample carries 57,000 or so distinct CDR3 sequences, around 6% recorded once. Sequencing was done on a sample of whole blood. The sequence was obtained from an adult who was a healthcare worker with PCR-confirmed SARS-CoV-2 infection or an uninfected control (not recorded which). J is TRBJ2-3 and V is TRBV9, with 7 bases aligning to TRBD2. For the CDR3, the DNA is TGTGCCAGCAGCGTAGGTCTAGCGGACTACACAGATACGCAGTATTTT. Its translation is CASSVGLADYTDTQYF.